This T cell receptor (beta chain) is from a study of CD8+ T cells in alopecia areata. Study at large: Affected scalp percentage set treated patients' severity scores.

Regarding treatment: oral pan-JAK inhibitor, 5-10 mg twice daily. Cell sorting was applied to PBMCs, and CD4+ and CD8+ T cells were collected. Sequencing templates came from extracted RNA that was reverse transcribed into cDNA. Clones were read by immunoSEQ multiplex PCR, and TCRdb kept only the in-frame ones, dropping some. Of more than 110,000 clones in the sample, 80% to 90% were seen once. The ends were cut back, 3 bases at V and 7 bases at J, with 13 bases in the middle. The V gene's germline CDR1 is MNHNS and CDR2 SASEGT. This CDR3 has 15 amino acids. Sequencing used CD8+ T cells sorted from blood, obtained at week 4, from a patient treated with tofacitinib. This clonotype originated in a human donor with alopecia areata. The chain employs TRBV6-1 and TRBJ1-6; D is unresolved. The CDR3 region is CASSDIRVLNSPLHF. In DNA, the CDR3 is TGTGCCAGCAGTGATATTAGGGTCCTGAATTCACCCCTCCACTTT.